This T cell receptor beta chain comes out of a study of CD8+CD57+ T cells in acquired aplastic anemia. Looking at the study overall: When averaged, DNA from sorted CD4+ and CD8+ cells came to 3 to 3.5 ug. Whole-study results and caveats: Levels of CD8+ Simpson's diversity were not significantly distinct in patients versus controls.

According to the study, genomic DNA was the template for TCR beta VDJ and CDR3 profiling. TCRdb called the reads again in MiXCR, with one record for every CDR3 protein. Of about 98,000 distinct CDR3 sequences listed, 55% to 75% are singletons. The CDR3 loop spans 15 amino acids. Germline V gene data show CDR1 as LNHNV and CDR2 as YYDKDF (reference sequence). Trimming removed 2 bases from V and 4 bases from J, with 14 bases in between. As regards this clonotype: What it recognizes is unknown.

Before being chosen for sequencing, patients had shown CD8+CD57+ cell expansion by flow cytometry. There were no patients without severe acquired aplastic anemia. There was no therapy given to any patient before the blood sampling took place. The origin of this receptor is a human donor with aplastic anemia. This chain connects TRBV15 to TRBJ2-5; D tentatively fits TRBD1 or TRBD2 (5 bases each). Material for sequencing was sorted CD4+, CD8+, or CD8+CD57+ T cells (not recorded which) from PBMCs. CDR3 nucleotide sequence: TGTGCCACCAGCAGAATAAACGGGGCTACAGAGACCCAGTACTTC. It specifies CATSRINGATETQYF. Using reference TRBV15 and TRBJ2-5 for the parts outside the CDR3, the full variable domain is DAMVIQNPRYQVTQFGKPVTLSCSQTLNHNVMYWYQQKSSQAPKLLFHYYDKDFNNEADTPDNFQSRRPNTSFCFLDIRSPGLGDTAMYLCATSRINGATETQYFGPGTRLLVL.